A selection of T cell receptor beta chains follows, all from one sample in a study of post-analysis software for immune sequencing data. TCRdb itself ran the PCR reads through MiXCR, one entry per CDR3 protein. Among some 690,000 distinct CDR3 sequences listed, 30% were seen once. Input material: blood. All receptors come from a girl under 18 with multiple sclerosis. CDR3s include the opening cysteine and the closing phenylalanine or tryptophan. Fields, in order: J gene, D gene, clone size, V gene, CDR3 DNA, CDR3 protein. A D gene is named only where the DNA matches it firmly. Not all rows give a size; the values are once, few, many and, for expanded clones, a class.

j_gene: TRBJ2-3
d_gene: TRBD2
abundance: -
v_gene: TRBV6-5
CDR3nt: TGTGCCAGCATGACGACTAGCGGGAGGCTATTAGATACGCAGTATTTT
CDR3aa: CASMTTSGRLLDTQYF

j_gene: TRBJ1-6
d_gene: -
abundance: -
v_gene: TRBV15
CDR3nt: TGTGCCACCAGCAGTCGAAACCGGGACCGCTCCCCCCACTTT
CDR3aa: CATSSRNRDRSPHF

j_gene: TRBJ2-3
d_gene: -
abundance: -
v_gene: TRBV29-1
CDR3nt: TGCAGCGTTGAGAAGCACACAGATACGCAGTATTTT
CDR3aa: CSVEKHTDTQYF

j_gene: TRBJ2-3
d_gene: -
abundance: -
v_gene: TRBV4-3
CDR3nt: TGCGCCAGCAGCCAAGATATGTATGGGCTCCCCGATACGCAGTATTTT
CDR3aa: CASSQDMYGLPDTQYF

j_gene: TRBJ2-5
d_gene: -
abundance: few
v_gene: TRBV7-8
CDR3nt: TGTGCCAGCAGCTGGACGTCCCGGGACCAAGAGACCCAGTACTTC
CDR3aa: CASSWTSRDQETQYF

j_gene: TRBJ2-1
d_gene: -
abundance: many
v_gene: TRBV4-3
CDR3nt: TGCGCCAGCAGCCAAACGGTCGCCTACAATGAGCAGTTCTTC
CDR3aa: CASSQTVAYNEQFF

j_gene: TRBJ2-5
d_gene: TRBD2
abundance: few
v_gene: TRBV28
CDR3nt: TGTGCCAGCAGTTCCTCAACTAGCGGGAGAGGACAAGAGACCCAGTACTTC
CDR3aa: CASSSSTSGRGQETQYF

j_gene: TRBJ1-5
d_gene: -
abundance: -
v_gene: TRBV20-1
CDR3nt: TGCAGTGCTACGCAGGGTAGCAATCAGCCCCAGCATTTT
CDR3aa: CSATQGSNQPQHF

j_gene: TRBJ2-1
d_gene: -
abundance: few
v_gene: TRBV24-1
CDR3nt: TGTGCCACCAGTGCAGGTTTCCGATTAGACAATGAGCAGTTCTTC
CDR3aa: CATSAGFRLDNEQFF

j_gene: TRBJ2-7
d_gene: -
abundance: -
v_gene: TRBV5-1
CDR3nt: TGCGCCAGCAGCTTGGAGACAGACCACCAAGAGGCCCAGTACTTC
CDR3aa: CASSLETDHQEAQYF

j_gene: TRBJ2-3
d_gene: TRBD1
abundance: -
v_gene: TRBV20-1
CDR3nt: TGCAGTGCTAGATGGGACAGCTGCGATACGCAGTATTTT
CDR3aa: CSARWDSCDTQYF

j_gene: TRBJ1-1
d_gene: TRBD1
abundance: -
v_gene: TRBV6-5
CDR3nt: TGTGCCAGCAGTTACCGGGACAGTAGCACTGAAGCTTTCTTT
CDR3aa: CASSYRDSSTEAFF

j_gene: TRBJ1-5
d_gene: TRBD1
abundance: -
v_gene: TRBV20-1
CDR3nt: TGCAGTGCTTTTCCGGGACAGGGAAGCAATCAGCCCCAGCATTTT
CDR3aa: CSAFPGQGSNQPQHF

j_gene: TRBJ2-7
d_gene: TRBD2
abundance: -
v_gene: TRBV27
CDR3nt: TGTGCCAGCAGTTTGGGTAGCGGGATCTACGAGCAGTACTTC
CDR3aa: CASSLGSGIYEQYF

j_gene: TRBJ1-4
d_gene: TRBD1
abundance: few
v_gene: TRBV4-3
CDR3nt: TGCGCCAGCAGCGTCTGGGGGACAGATAATGAAAAACTGTTTTTT
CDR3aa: CASSVWGTDNEKLFF